Below are 32 T cell receptor beta chains sequenced from a single sample in a study of shared clonotypes between healthy human individuals. CD45RO-negative, CCR7-positively selected cells formed the naive CD8 fraction, excluding terminally differentiated effector memory CD45RA+ cells. The protocol was immunoSEQ multiplex PCR, while the TCRdb copy is restricted to in-frame clones and leaves out a portion. The table shows millions of clones, with just under 95% occurring only once. Sequenced sample: naive CD8+ T cells sorted from blood. These TCRs come from a man younger than 30 in good health.

The CDR3 nucleotides read TGCAGCGTTACGTGGACAGGGGGATTTTGGCAGTACTTC. Translation gives CSVTWTGGFWQYF. The rearrangement joins TRBV29-1 to TRBJ2-7, with TRBD1 matching over 10 bases. Germline assignment: CDR1 SQVTM and CDR2 ANQGSEA. J was trimmed by 9 bases and V by 5 bases; bases with no gene match: 10. This CDR3 comprises 13 residues.

The chain combines TRBV5-5 with TRBJ2-7; D perhaps matches TRBD2 (6 bases). This CDR3 contains 13 residues. CDR1 is SGHKS and CDR2 is YYEKEE in the germline V gene (reference sequence). V was shortened by 0 bases and J by 6 bases, with 10 bases between the two germline ends. This CDR3 reads CASSLVRGGEQYF. CDR3 nucleotides: TGTGCCAGCAGCTTGGTGAGGGGAGGCGAGCAGTACTTC.

In this sample, this clone turned up once. Distinct nucleotide sequences in the sample also encode this CDR3. This rearrangement joins TRBV9 to TRBJ2-1, with D perhaps matching TRBD1 (5 bases). This CDR3 comprises 14 residues. CDR1 and CDR2 (germline): SGDLS, YYNGEE. V lost 4 bases and J 2 bases, leaving 10 bases between the germline ends. As DNA, the CDR3 is TGTGCCAGCAGCCCAGAAGGGGCCTACAATGAGCAGTTCTTC. Its protein is CASSPEGAYNEQFF.

Turning to this clone: The sample has other DNA sequences that encode this CDR3 too. The chain uses TRBV28 and TRBJ2-7; D is ambiguous. V dropped 6 bases and J dropped 3 bases, with 3 bases sitting between them. The CDR3 is 10 amino acids. Germline lookup yields CDR1 MDHEN and CDR2 SYDVKM. As DNA, the CDR3 is TGTGCCAGCAGCCGCTACGAGCAGTACTTC. Translated: CASSRYEQYF.

As concerns this clone: Distinct nucleotide sequences in the sample also encode this CDR3. This chain uses TRBV18 with TRBJ2-7, with a weak D call TRBD2 (6 bases). The CDR3 consists of 12 residues. V lost 3 bases, J lost 4 bases, and 7 bases lay in between. CDR1 and CDR2 (germline): KGHSH, LQKENI. Here the CDR3 DNA reads TGTGCCAGCTCACCGGCGGGATACGAGCAGTACTTC. Its translation is CASSPAGYEQYF.

About this clone itself: The sample contains more than one DNA sequence encoding this CDR3. The rearrangement joins TRBV9 to TRBJ2-7; D gene unclear. CDR1 SGDLS and CDR2 YYNGEE come from the germline V gene. The CDR3 loop spans 14 amino acids. V lost 0 bases and J lost 2, with 9 bases in between. This CDR3 is CASSVGGSTYEQYF. CDR3 DNA: TGTGCCAGCAGCGTAGGAGGATCGACCTACGAGCAGTACTTC.

This clone was detected once. CDR3 sequence (DNA): TGCGCCAGCAGCCCCAGTGCGGGTCGCGAGCAGTACTTC. It yields the protein CASSPSAGREQYF. This chain uses TRBV4-3 with TRBJ2-7; maybe TRBD2 (5 bases). The CDR3 has 13 amino acids. V dropped 4 bases and J dropped 6 bases, with 13 bases sitting between them. Germline lookup yields CDR1 LGHNA and CDR2 YSLEER.

Worth noting for this clone: One junction end does not reproduce the germline sequence, and a read error may be involved. The V call is TRBV7-7, the J call TRBJ2-2; 9 bases are a match to TRBD2. Germline CDR1 and CDR2: SSHAT and FNYEAQ (reference sequence). The length of the CDR3 is 16 residues. CDR3 sequence (DNA): TGTGCTAGCAGCTTGGGACTAGCAGTGAACACCGGGGAGCTGTTTTTT. It translates to CASSLGLAVNTGELFF.

The CDR3 is CASSSNTGTDTQYF. CDR3 in DNA: TGTGCCAGCAGTTCCAACACAGGGACAGATACGCAGTATTTT. The V gene is TRBV27, the J gene TRBJ2-3; a weak D match, TRBD1 (6 bases). Germline V gives CDR1 MNHEY, CDR2 SMNVEV (reference sequence). V gave up 4 bases and J gave up 3 bases, with 11 bases separating them. The length of the CDR3 is 14 residues.

The V call is TRBV18, the J call TRBJ1-5; D is perhaps TRBD1 (5 bases). The CDR3 extends over 18 amino acids. Germline V lookup: CDR1 KGHSH, CDR2 LQKENI. The V end was cut by 0 bases, the J end by 4 bases, with 19 bases between. The CDR3 here is CASSPPPTAFHFNQPQHF. Here the CDR3 DNA reads TGTGCCAGCTCACCACCCCCGACAGCCTTCCACTTTAATCAGCCCCAGCATTTT.

V gene TRBV27 combines with J gene TRBJ2-3; weak D call: TRBD2 (5 bases). The CDR3 sequence is 15 residues long. V was clipped by 7 bases and J by 2 bases, with 16 bases between them. Germline V CDR1 and CDR2: MNHEY, SMNVEV (reference sequence). The CDR3 here is CASTPLGGYTDTQYF. The DNA of the CDR3 is TGTGCCAGCACCCCGCTAGGCGGGTACACAGATACGCAGTATTTT.

This chain connects TRBV10-3 to TRBJ1-2, with unresolved D. This CDR3 contains 16 residues. With 3 bases removed from V and 3 bases from J, the gap between germline ends came to 17 bases. The germline CDR1 and CDR2 sequences are ENHRY and SYGVKD. The CDR3 region is CAISEPASGRDYGYTF. The CDR3 nucleotides read TGTGCCATCAGTGAACCAGCCTCTGGTAGGGACTATGGCTACACCTTC.

The chain uses TRBV2 and TRBJ1-6; weak D call: TRBD1 (6 bases). The CDR3 covers 13 residues. Between the trimmed V and J ends, which lost 8 bases and 7 bases, there was a span of 12 bases. Germline V gene data show CDR1 as SNHLY and CDR2 as FYNNEI. The CDR3 loop is CASQGLGNSPLHF. The CDR3 nucleotides are TGTGCCAGCCAGGGGTTGGGGAATTCACCCCTCCACTTT.

This chain uses TRBV6-6 with TRBJ2-7; TRBD2 matches at 8 bases. The J segment lost 1 base and the V segment lost 4 bases, leaving 3 bases of the junction unmatched. Germline loops: CDR1 MNHNY, CDR2 SVGAGI (reference sequence). This CDR3 spans 14 amino acids. In DNA, the CDR3 is TGTGCCAGCAGTTGGGCGGGAGGATCCTACGAGCAGTACTTC. It encodes CASSWAGGSYEQYF.

J is TRBJ2-7 and V is TRBV14, with D possibly TRBD2 on 6 matching bases. Germline V lookup: CDR1 SGHDN, CDR2 FVKESK. The length of the CDR3 is 13 residues. Deletions cut 3 bases from V and 11 bases from J, with 17 bases between. The CDR3 protein is CASSQGLRDGEYF. As DNA, the CDR3 is TGTGCCAGCAGCCAGGGACTCCGGGACGGGGAGTACTTC.

This chain connects TRBV6-6 to TRBJ1-1; TRBD1 is a possible D gene (5 bases). CDR3 length: 16 amino acids. Germline CDR1 MNHNY, CDR2 SVGAGI (reference sequence). Trimming took 4 bases from V and 0 from J, leaving 15 bases between them. The CDR3 sequence: CASSCVPDSVNTEAFF. DNA of the CDR3: TGTGCCAGCAGTTGCGTACCCGACAGCGTGAACACTGAAGCTTTCTTT.

This chain uses TRBV27 with TRBJ1-5; 8 bases agree with TRBD1. Germline V lookup: CDR1 MNHEY, CDR2 SMNVEV (reference sequence). This CDR3 is 15 amino acids long. V was pared by 8 bases and J by 2 bases, with 8 bases of the junction left unmatched. DNA for the CDR3: TGTGCCAGCGGGCAGGGGGCGGTAGGCAATCAGCCCCAGCATTTT. Translation gives CASGQGAVGNQPQHF.

This clone was found once. The CDR3 bases are TGTGCCTGGGCAGGTGGGAGCCAGAACTCCTACGAGCAGTACTTC. As protein: CAWAGGSQNSYEQYF. This chain links TRBV30 with TRBJ2-7, with D possibly being TRBD2 (5 bases). The CDR3 has 15 residues. The V gene's germline CDR1 is GTSNPN and CDR2 SVGIG (reference sequence). Trimming pared 5 bases from V and 0 bases from J, leaving 17 bases between. Combining the CDR3 with reference TRBV30 and TRBJ2-7 gives the whole variable domain SQTIHQWPATLVQPVGSPLSLECTVEGTSNPNLYWYRQAAGRGLQLLFYSVGIGQISSEVPQNLSASRPQDRQFILSSKKLLLSDSGFYLCAWAGGSQNSYEQYFGPGTRLTVT.

The count of this clone is one. V is TRBV2 and J is TRBJ1-4, with 7 bases that match TRBD1. CDR1 SNHLY and CDR2 FYNNEI come from the germline V gene. V gave up 4 bases and J gave up 4 bases; unmatched junction bases: 9. The CDR3 is 16 residues long. The CDR3 spells CASSVVPGQINEKLFF. For the CDR3, the DNA is TGTGCCAGCAGTGTTGTTCCGGGACAGATTAATGAAAAACTGTTTTTT.

This chain links TRBV7-9 with TRBJ1-1, with D unclear. Germline CDR1 and CDR2: SEHNR and FQNEAQ (reference sequence). Trimming left V 1 base short and J 1 base short, with 10 bases between. This CDR3 has 15 residues. CDR3 region: CASSLVAGANTEAFF. The CDR3, as DNA: TGTGCCAGCAGCTTAGTAGCCGGCGCGAACACTGAAGCTTTCTTT. Full variable domain (outside the CDR3, taken from reference TRBV7-9 and TRBJ1-1): DTGVSQNPRHKITKRGQNVTFRCDPISEHNRLYWYRQTLGQGPEFLTYFQNEAQLEKSRLLSDRFSAERPKGSFSTLEIQRTEQGDSAMYLCASSLVAGANTEAFFGQGTRLTVV.

Notes on this clone: In the same sample, other DNA sequences code for this CDR3. The V gene is TRBV28, the J gene TRBJ2-2; D might be TRBD1 (5 bases). V was trimmed by 2 bases and J by 3 bases, leaving 7 bases between them. Germline CDR1 reads MDHEN; CDR2 reads SYDVKM. The CDR3 has 14 amino acids. DNA of the CDR3: TGTGCCAGCAGTTTACAGGGCCACACCGGGGAGCTGTTTTTT. It encodes CASSLQGHTGELFF.

The chain recombines TRBV27 with TRBJ2-3; 8 bases are a match to TRBD2. After removal of 6 bases from V and 5 bases from J, the junction contained 7 bases not matched to a gene. The length of the CDR3 is 14 residues. The germline CDR1 and CDR2 sequences are MNHEY and SMNVEV (reference sequence). The CDR3 sequence is CASRPGGRVDTQYF. The DNA of the CDR3 is TGTGCCAGCAGGCCGGGGGGGCGGGTAGATACGCAGTATTTT.

Only a few counts were recorded for this clone. The rearrangement uses TRBV5-6 and TRBJ2-7; TRBD2 is a possible D gene (6 bases). The CDR3 is 13 amino acids. Trimming took off 0 bases at V and 6 bases at J, with 10 bases between the two ends. Per the germline V gene, CDR1 is SGHDT and CDR2 is YYEEEE. The chain's CDR3 is CASSLGLVTEQYF. In DNA form, the CDR3 reads TGTGCCAGCAGCTTGGGACTAGTTACCGAGCAGTACTTC. The full variable domain, rest sourced from reference TRBV5-6 and TRBJ2-7, is DAGVTQSPTHLIKTRGQQVTLRCSPKSGHDTVSWYQQALGQGPQFIFQYYEEEERQRGNFPDRFSGHQFPNYSSELNVNALLLGDSALYLCASSLGLVTEQYFGPGTRLTVT.

V is TRBV29-1 and J is TRBJ2-1, with D uncertain. Germline V gene sequence: CDR1 SQVTM, CDR2 ANQGSEA. The CDR3 spans 10 residues. Trimming stripped 6 bases from V and 8 bases from J, with 8 bases between. In nucleotides, the CDR3 is TGCAGCGTCTTTGGGGATGAGCAGTTCTTC. Its protein is CSVFGDEQFF.

The J gene is TRBJ2-5, the V gene TRBV6-1; D gene uncertain. The J call may be faulty, since TRBJ2-7 better matches the DNA end. Germline-derived CDR1 and CDR2 are MNHNS and SASEGT. This CDR3 has 13 residues. CDR3: CASSPWLPYEQYF. The CDR3 DNA is TGTGCCAGCAGTCCGTGGCTCCCCTACGAGCAGTACTTC.

This clone has a handful of counts. The chain carries TRBV27 and TRBJ2-7; 8 bases are a match to TRBD2. This CDR3 region has 15 residues. CDR1 is MNHEY and CDR2 is SMNVEV in the germline V gene (reference sequence). The junction had 2 bases not matched to a gene; V was cut back by 1 base and J by 0 bases. In DNA, the CDR3 is TGTGCCAGCAGTTTATGGGCGGGAGGCTCCTACGAGCAGTACTTC. Protein: CASSLWAGGSYEQYF.

CDR3 loop: CASSAPGQGGEQYF. The CDR3 region has the DNA TGTGCCAGCAGCGCCCCGGGACAGGGAGGGGAGCAGTACTTC. This rearrangement joins TRBV7-6 to TRBJ2-7, with TRBD1 identical over 9 bases. Germline assignment: CDR1 SGHVS and CDR2 FNYEAQ. V trimming: 5 bases; J trimming: 7 bases; junction bases outside the gene matches: 9. The CDR3 covers 14 residues.

This chain uses TRBV27 with TRBJ2-5, with 8 bases fitting TRBD1. The J call may be wrong; the DNA end is better matched by TRBJ2-7. Germline V gene sequence: CDR1 MNHEY, CDR2 SMNVEV (reference sequence). This CDR3 comprises 15 residues. CDR3 sequence: CASRLRWTGSYEQYF. In DNA, the CDR3 is TGTGCCAGCAGATTACGTTGGACAGGGTCCTACGAGCAGTACTTC.

V usage is TRBV2 and J usage is TRBJ2-7, with D unresolved. V was clipped by 3 bases and J by 7 bases, with 16 bases between them. This CDR3 is built from 14 residues. Germline lookup yields CDR1 SNHLY and CDR2 FYNNEI. Here the CDR3 reads CASSDYQLLREQYF. CDR3 DNA sequence: TGTGCCAGCAGTGATTACCAACTACTGCGTGAGCAGTACTTC.

This chain connects TRBV19 to TRBJ2-3; 7 bases line up with TRBD2. The CDR3 is 13 residues long. In germline, CDR1 is LNHDA, CDR2 SQIVND (reference sequence). V lost 6 bases and J lost 0; bases outside the gene matches: 0. CDR3 bases: TGTGCCAGTAGGGGACTAAGCACAGATACGCAGTATTTT. Translating gives CASRGLSTDTQYF. The full variable domain, in which reference TRBV19 and TRBJ2-3 provide the parts outside the CDR3, is DGGITQSPKYLFRKEGQNVTLSCEQNLNHDAMYWYRQDPGQGLRLIYYSQIVNDFQKGDIAEGYSVSREKKESFPLTVTSAQKNPTAFYLCASRGLSTDTQYFGPGTRLTVL.

The V and J genes are TRBV4-1 and TRBJ1-4; D is ambiguous. CDR1 is MGHRA and CDR2 is YSYEKL in the germline V gene. Trimming stripped 1 base from V and 0 bases from J, with 12 bases between. CDR3 size: 17 residues. The CDR3 reads CASSQGRTPSTNEKLFF. CDR3 bases: TGCGCCAGCAGCCAAGGGAGGACTCCGTCAACTAATGAAAAACTGTTTTTT.

The chain has TRBV11-2 and TRBJ2-3; 9 positions agree with TRBD1. In germline, CDR1 is SGHAT, CDR2 FQNNGV. With V trimmed by 2 bases and J by 1 base, 4 bases remained unmatched. The CDR3 covers 16 residues. The CDR3 is CASSLPRDRGTDTQYF. CDR3 DNA sequence: TGTGCCAGCAGCTTACCCCGGGACAGGGGCACAGATACGCAGTATTTT.